Listed here are 5 T cell receptor beta chains from one sample, sequenced in a study of T cells in Graves' hyperthyroidism and ophthalmopathy. Regions amplified from RNA transcripts were the TCR beta CDR3 regions. Initially, a first-round RT-PCR of the TCR CDR3 employed the HTBI primer set. TCRdb analysed the multiplex PCR reads with MiXCR anew, one entry per CDR3 protein. The sample holds roughly 250,000 distinct CDR3 sequences, roughly 22% seen once. The specimen sequenced was blood. Receptors originate from a man under 40 with Graves' ophthalmopathy.

This clonotype turned up a few times. V gene TRBV10-3 combines with J gene TRBJ2-5; 10 bases map to TRBD1. Trimming took 2 bases from V and 4 from J; bases not matched to a gene: 4. CDR1 is ENHRY, CDR2 SYGVKD, per germline. The CDR3 loop spans 15 amino acids. CDR3 sequence: CAISEPGQGLETQYF. Here the CDR3 DNA reads TGTGCCATCAGTGAGCCGGGACAGGGGTTAGAGACCCAGTACTTC.

The gene calls are TRBV18 and TRBJ1-1, with D perhaps matching TRBD1 (6 bases). Germline CDR1 and CDR2: KGHSH and LQKENI. Trimming took off 0 bases at V and 5 bases at J, with 13 bases between the two ends. This CDR3 spans 15 amino acids. The CDR3: CASSPPWGGGTEAFF. The CDR3 region has the DNA TGTGCCAGCTCACCACCTTGGGGAGGGGGAACTGAAGCTTTCTTT.

This clonotype has just a few counts. The chain carries TRBV14 and TRBJ1-1, with TRBD1 identical over 7 bases. The CDR3 contains 14 residues. Germline-derived CDR1 and CDR2 are SGHDN and FVKESK. V lost 4 bases to trimming and J lost 4 bases; unmatched junction nucleotides: 6. The CDR3 DNA is TGTGCCAGCAGCCTCCGACAGGGATCCACTGAAGCTTTCTTT. Translating it yields CASSLRQGSTEAFF.

This chain connects TRBV20-1 to TRBJ1-2; no firm D call. The length of the CDR3 is 13 residues. Germline CDR1 reads DFQATT; CDR2 reads SNEGSKA (reference sequence). V lost 3 bases, J lost 4 bases, and 12 bases lay in between. This CDR3 reads CSASDLTPYGYTF. CDR3 nucleotide sequence: TGCAGTGCTAGTGACTTGACGCCCTATGGCTACACCTTC.

This clonotype was picked up a small number of times. This chain links TRBV30 with TRBJ2-5, with D unresolved. Germline CDR1 reads GTSNPN; CDR2 reads SVGIG (reference sequence). V was trimmed by 2 bases and J by 3 bases, leaving 13 bases between them. The CDR3 is 14 residues long. The CDR3 sequence is CAWSLGFGEETQYF. DNA of the CDR3: TGTGCCTGGAGTCTGGGGTTTGGTGAAGAGACCCAGTACTTC.